This is a list of T cell receptor beta chains from one sample in a study of prognosis after radiotherapy for stage I lung cancer. From the multiplex PCR reads, TCRdb called clonotypes with MiXCR, one entry per CDR3 protein. The sample has roughly 13,000 distinct CDR3 sequences, around half seen once. The material sequenced was PBMCs, taken before or after stereotactic body radiation therapy (not recorded which). Every receptor here comes from a donor aged 50 or older with non-small cell lung cancer. CDR3s include the opening cysteine and the closing phenylalanine or tryptophan. The D gene is left open where the match is weak. Rows may omit the clone size; those that give it use once, few, many or a size class.

clone size: NA
V gene: TRBV4-1
D gene: NA
J gene: TRBJ1-4
CDR3 DNA: TGCGCCAGCAGCCAAGTGAAAACCGGGGATGAAAAACTGTTTTTT
CDR3 protein: CASSQVKTGDEKLFF

clone size: many
V gene: TRBV20-1
D gene: TRBD1
J gene: TRBJ2-1
CDR3 DNA: TGCAGTGCTAGAGATCCTGGACAGGGGGCTTACAATGAGCAGTTCTTC
CDR3 protein: CSARDPGQGAYNEQFF

clone size: many
V gene: TRBV5-8
D gene: NA
J gene: TRBJ1-1
CDR3 DNA: TGTGCCAGCAGCTTTTGGGGTGTAAACACTGAAGCTTTCTTT
CDR3 protein: CASSFWGVNTEAFF

clone size: NA
V gene: TRBV6-5
D gene: TRBD2
J gene: TRBJ2-7
CDR3 DNA: TGTGCCAGCAGAAGGCGGGAGGTTTCCTACGAGCAGTACTTC
CDR3 protein: CASRRREVSYEQYF

clone size: many
V gene: TRBV24-1
D gene: NA
J gene: TRBJ1-4
CDR3 DNA: TGTGCCACCAGTGTATCTGCAGGGGCGGGTGAAAAACTGTTTTTT
CDR3 protein: CATSVSAGAGEKLFF

clone size: NA
V gene: TRBV19
D gene: NA
J gene: TRBJ1-5
CDR3 DNA: TGTGCCAGTACACCGGGGCCGGGGAATCAGCCCCAGCATTTT
CDR3 protein: CASTPGPGNQPQHF

clone size: NA
V gene: TRBV20-1
D gene: NA
J gene: TRBJ2-7
CDR3 DNA: TGCAGTGCTCCCTCGTCGTGGGCGTTCACAGGGCACGAGCAGTACTTC
CDR3 protein: CSAPSSWAFTGHEQYF

clone size: many
V gene: TRBV19
D gene: TRBD2
J gene: TRBJ2-7
CDR3 DNA: TGTGCCAGTAGTCCGGGACTAGCGGGAGCCTACGAGCAGTACTTC
CDR3 protein: CASSPGLAGAYEQYF

clone size: medium-sized
V gene: TRBV28
D gene: TRBD1
J gene: TRBJ1-1
CDR3 DNA: TGTGCCAGCAGTTTACTAGGCGGACAGGGAGGACTCGAAGCTTTCTTT
CDR3 protein: CASSLLGGQGGLEAFF

clone size: NA
V gene: TRBV6-2/TRBV6-3
D gene: TRBD2
J gene: TRBJ2-2
CDR3 DNA: TGTGTCAGCAGTTACGGGGTAGCGGGGGGCCTGAACACCGGTGAGCTGTTTTTT
CDR3 protein: CVSSYGVAGGLNTGELFF

clone size: many
V gene: TRBV30
D gene: NA
J gene: TRBJ2-7
CDR3 DNA: TGTGCCTGGAGTGGGACACAGGATTTAGGGGTGATCTACGAGCAGTACTTC
CDR3 protein: CAWSGTQDLGVIYEQYF

clone size: NA
V gene: TRBV20-1
D gene: TRBD2
J gene: TRBJ2-5
CDR3 DNA: TGCAGTGCTAGCGACGGGAGGGGCCAAGAGACCCAGTACTTC
CDR3 protein: CSASDGRGQETQYF

clone size: NA
V gene: TRBV27
D gene: NA
J gene: TRBJ2-2
CDR3 DNA: TGTGCCAGCAGTTTGGATGGTGTGCCGGGACTCCTAAACACCGGGGAGCTGTTTTTT
CDR3 protein: CASSLDGVPGLLNTGELFF

clone size: NA
V gene: TRBV28
D gene: TRBD1
J gene: TRBJ2-2
CDR3 DNA: TGTGCCAGCAGTTCATCGACAGGGGTCTTTGTCGTGGAGCTGTTTTTT
CDR3 protein: CASSSSTGVFVVELFF

clone size: many
V gene: TRBV19
D gene: NA
J gene: TRBJ2-1
CDR3 DNA: TGTGCTACCACAGGGACCGGAGCGGGGTTCTTCTACAATGAGCAGTTCTTC
CDR3 protein: CATTGTGAGFFYNEQFF

clone size: medium-sized
V gene: TRBV30
D gene: NA
J gene: TRBJ1-4
CDR3 DNA: TGTGCCTGGAACAGGGCTGGGGAAGAAAAACTGTTTTTT
CDR3 protein: CAWNRAGEEKLFF

clone size: many
V gene: TRBV20-1
D gene: NA
J gene: TRBJ2-7
CDR3 DNA: TGCAGTGCTCCGGACCGGACCTACGAGCAGTACTTC
CDR3 protein: CSAPDRTYEQYF